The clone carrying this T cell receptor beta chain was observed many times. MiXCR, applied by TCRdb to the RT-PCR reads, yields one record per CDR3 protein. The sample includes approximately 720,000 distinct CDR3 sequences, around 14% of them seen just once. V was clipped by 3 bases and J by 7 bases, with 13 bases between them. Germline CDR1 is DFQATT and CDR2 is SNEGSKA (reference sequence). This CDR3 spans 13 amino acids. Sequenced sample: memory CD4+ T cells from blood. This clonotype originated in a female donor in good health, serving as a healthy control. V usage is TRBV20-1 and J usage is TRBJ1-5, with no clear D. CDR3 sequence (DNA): TGCAGTGCTAGTAGGGAGGGAGGGCAGCCCCAGCATTTT. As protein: CSASREGGQPQHF.